The rows below give T cell receptor beta chains drawn from one sample of a study of T-cell memory formation after mild COVID-19. TCRdb re-analysed the 5' RACE reads in MiXCR, keeping a single row per CDR3 protein. There are fewer than 650,000 distinct CDR3 sequences in the sample; roughly 20% occur only once, and roughly 8.3% lies in the top ten. The sequencing sample was made of PBMCs or a T cell subset sorted from them (not recorded which). The source is an adult woman who had mild COVID-19 (a few samples of this study predate the infection). Cell type and time point are not known. CDR3s include the opening cysteine and the closing phenylalanine or tryptophan. D genes are given only for firm matches. Rows may omit the clone size; those that give it use once, few, many or a size class.

clone_size: -
d_call: TRBD2
j_call: TRBJ2-7
v_call: TRBV11-3
cdr3_nt: TGTGCCAGCAGCCAACCGGGACTAGCGAGCGAGCAGTACTTC
cdr3_aa: CASSQPGLASEQYF

clone_size: -
d_call: TRBD2
j_call: TRBJ2-5
v_call: TRBV20-1
cdr3_nt: TGCAGTGCTAGAGTAGCGGGAGGCTTAAATCTCCAAGAGACCCAGTACTTC
cdr3_aa: CSARVAGGLNLQETQYF

clone_size: -
d_call: TRBD1
j_call: TRBJ1-2
v_call: TRBV12-3/TRBV12-4
cdr3_nt: TGTGCCAGCAGTTTAGCGTGGGGAGGGACAGGGGACGGCTACACCTTC
cdr3_aa: CASSLAWGGTGDGYTF

clone_size: few
d_call: -
j_call: TRBJ1-2
v_call: TRBV14
cdr3_nt: TGTGCCAGCAGCCAAGACGTAATATATGGCTACACCTTC
cdr3_aa: CASSQDVIYGYTF

clone_size: -
d_call: -
j_call: TRBJ2-7
v_call: TRBV12-3/TRBV12-4
cdr3_nt: TGTGCCAGCAGTTTAGCGCCGGGACATCCCTACGAGCAGTACTTC
cdr3_aa: CASSLAPGHPYEQYF

clone_size: few
d_call: TRBD2
j_call: TRBJ2-1
v_call: TRBV24-1
cdr3_nt: TGTGCCACCAGGGGAGAGGGACTAGCGGGGTACAATGAGCAGTTCTTC
cdr3_aa: CATRGEGLAGYNEQFF

clone_size: few
d_call: -
j_call: TRBJ2-4
v_call: TRBV7-2
cdr3_nt: TGTGCCAGCGCTGAGAGGGCCCATCGCAACATTCAGTACTTC
cdr3_aa: CASAERAHRNIQYF

clone_size: -
d_call: -
j_call: TRBJ1-2
v_call: TRBV27
cdr3_nt: TGTGCCAGTAAACAAACAGGGCGCGGCTATGGCTACACCTTC
cdr3_aa: CASKQTGRGYGYTF

clone_size: -
d_call: TRBD1
j_call: TRBJ2-7
v_call: TRBV5-6
cdr3_nt: TGTGCCAGCAGCAGGGGACAGGTGGCCTACGAGCAGTACTTC
cdr3_aa: CASSRGQVAYEQYF

clone_size: few
d_call: -
j_call: TRBJ2-1
v_call: TRBV5-5
cdr3_nt: TGTGCCAGCAGCTTGGTTACTACCTCCTACAATGAGCAGTTCTTC
cdr3_aa: CASSLVTTSYNEQFF

clone_size: -
d_call: -
j_call: TRBJ1-1
v_call: TRBV9
cdr3_nt: TGTGCCAGCAGCAGGGGCGGAGACCAAGCTTTCTTT
cdr3_aa: CASSRGGDQAFF

clone_size: few
d_call: -
j_call: TRBJ2-5
v_call: TRBV6-5
cdr3_nt: TGTGCCAGCAGTTACACTGTTTTGGAGACCCAGTACTTC
cdr3_aa: CASSYTVLETQYF

clone_size: few
d_call: TRBD1
j_call: TRBJ2-5
v_call: TRBV6-5
cdr3_nt: TGTGCCAGCAGTTATTTGTCTGAGGGACAGAAACAGACCCAGTACTTC
cdr3_aa: CASSYLSEGQKQTQYF

clone_size: -
d_call: TRBD1
j_call: TRBJ1-6
v_call: TRBV7-9
cdr3_nt: TGTGCCAGCAGCTCCCCCGACAGGGCGTATAATTCACCCCTCCACTTT
cdr3_aa: CASSSPDRAYNSPLHF

clone_size: -
d_call: TRBD1
j_call: TRBJ1-1
v_call: TRBV19
cdr3_nt: TGTGCCAGTAGTCCCCAGGGGGGTGAGAACACTGAAGCTTTCTTT
cdr3_aa: CASSPQGGENTEAFF

clone_size: -
d_call: TRBD1
j_call: TRBJ1-5
v_call: TRBV12-3/TRBV12-4
cdr3_nt: TGTGCCAGCAGTGGGACAGGGAATTATCAGCCCCAGCATTTT
cdr3_aa: CASSGTGNYQPQHF

clone_size: once
d_call: TRBD2
j_call: TRBJ2-7
v_call: TRBV10-3
cdr3_nt: TGTGCCATCAGAGACACTAGCGGGGGTTCTACCTACGAGCAGTACTTC
cdr3_aa: CAIRDTSGGSTYEQYF

clone_size: -
d_call: -
j_call: TRBJ2-5
v_call: TRBV5-1
cdr3_nt: TGCGCCAGCAGCTTAGGTTTCGGCCTCCCCCTGTACCAAGAGACCCAGTACTTC
cdr3_aa: CASSLGFGLPLYQETQYF

clone_size: -
d_call: TRBD1
j_call: TRBJ2-7
v_call: TRBV5-6
cdr3_nt: TGTGCCAGCAGCTTGTTGGACAGGCCAGCCTCCTACGAGCAGTACTTC
cdr3_aa: CASSLLDRPASYEQYF

clone_size: -
d_call: -
j_call: TRBJ2-2
v_call: TRBV5-6
cdr3_nt: TGTGCCAGCAGACTTAAGGAGGCCGGGGAGCTGTTTTTT
cdr3_aa: CASRLKEAGELFF

clone_size: -
d_call: -
j_call: TRBJ1-1
v_call: TRBV7-3
cdr3_nt: TGTGCCAGCAGCTTAACACAGGCGACGAACACTGAAGCTTTCTTT
cdr3_aa: CASSLTQATNTEAFF

clone_size: -
d_call: -
j_call: TRBJ1-5
v_call: TRBV3-1
cdr3_nt: TGTGCCAGCAGCCAAGAAACGGGGCAGCCCCAGCATTTT
cdr3_aa: CASSQETGQPQHF

clone_size: few
d_call: -
j_call: TRBJ1-1
v_call: TRBV12-3/TRBV12-4
cdr3_nt: TGTGCCAGCAGTTTAGTGGGTGACAGGCGGGAGGTTGCTTTCTTT
cdr3_aa: CASSLVGDRREVAFF